One TCR beta chain is described in this entry. As originally analysed: Amplification with reference gene primers provided the estimates of nucleated cell counts. Generated by immunoSEQ multiplex PCR, the TCRdb table keeps only in-frame clones and is missing some. V and J calls and clone size follow that table, whereas D and trimming were derived from the DNA. The profile covers around 220,000 clones, with around 84% appearing a single time and about 20% taken by the ten largest. This sample was taken from a study of blood T cell repertoires in COVID-19. On the study more broadly: Both acute and convalescent COVID-19 samples were obtained from the United States, Italy and Spain. T cells, B-cell-depleted T cells, or PBMCs provided the cDNA or gDNA that served as material.

Per germline, CDR1 SEHNR and CDR2 FQNEAQ (reference sequence). The germline V and J ends were trimmed by 5 bases and 0 bases, with 13 bases remaining between them. The CDR3 is 15 amino acids. The chain links TRBV7-9 to TRBJ1-1, with TRBD1 as a possible D gene (6 bases). This clonotype was obtained from a young man with active or convalescent COVID-19. Sequencing was carried out using peripheral blood. The CDR3, as DNA: TGTGCCAGCAGCAACACCGGACAGATGAACACTGAAGCTTTCTTT. Protein: CASSNTGQMNTEAFF.